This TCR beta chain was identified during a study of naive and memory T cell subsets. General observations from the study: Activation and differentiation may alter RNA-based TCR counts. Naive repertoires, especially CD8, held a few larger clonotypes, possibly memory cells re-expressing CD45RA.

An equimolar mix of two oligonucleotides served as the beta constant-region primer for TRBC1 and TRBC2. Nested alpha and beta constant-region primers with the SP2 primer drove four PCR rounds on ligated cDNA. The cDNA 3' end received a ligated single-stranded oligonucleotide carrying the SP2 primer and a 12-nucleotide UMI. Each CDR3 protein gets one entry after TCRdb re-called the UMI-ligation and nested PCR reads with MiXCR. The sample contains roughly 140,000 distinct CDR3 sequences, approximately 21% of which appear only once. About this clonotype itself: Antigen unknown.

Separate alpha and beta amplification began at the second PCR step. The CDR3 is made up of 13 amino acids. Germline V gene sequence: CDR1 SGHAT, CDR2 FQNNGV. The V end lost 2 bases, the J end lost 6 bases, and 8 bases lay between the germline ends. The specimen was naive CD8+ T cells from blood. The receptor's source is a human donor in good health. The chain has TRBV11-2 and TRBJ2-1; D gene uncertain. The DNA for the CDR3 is TGTGCCAGCAGCTTAACCTGGTTCAATGAGCAGTTCTTC. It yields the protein CASSLTWFNEQFF.